The rows below give T cell receptor beta chains drawn from one sample of a study of graft-versus-host responses after intestinal transplantation. Antigen specificity for these receptors is unknown. Assay: immunoSEQ multiplex PCR; the TCRdb copy retains only in-frame clones and omits some. The table has some 110,000 clones, 90% to 95% seen once. Sequencing used unstimulated CD8+ T cells sorted from spleen or lymph node cells, obtained before transplant. These receptors came from a human donor who was the organ donor for an intestinal transplant. The CDR3 runs from the conserved cysteine through the conserved F or W.

cdr3_aa	v_call	j_call
CASRPPLPGYTF	TRBV7-9	TRBJ1-2
CASSQAVGGSAGGHYATNEKLFF	TRBV4-2	TRBJ1-4
CASRYLVSTGELFF	TRBV19	TRBJ2-2
CASSRDRLSYEQYF	TRBV4-1	TRBJ2-7
CASSLPGTGGSEQYF	TRBV13	TRBJ2-7
CASSPDRAYEQFF	TRBV5-4	TRBJ2-1
CASSTGSETQYF	TRBV28	TRBJ2-5
CASSLLDGGRDYGYTF	TRBV13	TRBJ1-2
CARLDPGEQFF	TRBV5-1	TRBJ2-1
CASSLLAGGSEEQFF	TRBV4-3	TRBJ2-1
CASSLVRTGGDYGYTF	TRBV7-8	TRBJ1-2
CASSLVLARDNEQFF	TRBV5-6	TRBJ2-1
CASSAREMGSDPYNEQFF	TRBV4-3	TRBJ2-1
CRRLLHNEQFF	TRBV20-1	TRBJ2-1
CASTTGHNRYEQYF	TRBV7-2	TRBJ2-7
CATSRDEGLPLAFF	TRBV15	TRBJ1-1
CASSPRGLAGPYEQYF	TRBV27	TRBJ2-7
CASSPTGLGDQPQHF	TRBV19	TRBJ1-5
CASSISSGGILFYNEQFF	TRBV19	TRBJ2-1
CASSLGTGDEKLFF	TRBV7-9	TRBJ1-4
CASSQAYTPGYEQYF	TRBV4-1	TRBJ2-7
CARSLPGDLENTIYF	TRBV5-3	TRBJ1-3
CASSLYRGAYNEQFF	TRBV11-2	TRBJ2-1
CASSLTPRVMGYTF	TRBV13	TRBJ1-2
CASSLVGSPYNEQFF	TRBV5-6	TRBJ2-1
CASSLDSNQPQHF	TRBV5-6	TRBJ1-5
CASSGSGQGETQYF	TRBV5-4	TRBJ2-5
CASSLDPRTNTEAFF	TRBV5-1	TRBJ1-1
CASPLVGEGDYEQYF	TRBV2	TRBJ2-7
CASSSSWREPYNEQFF	TRBV5-4	TRBJ2-1
CASSENGGTQHF	TRBV10-2	TRBJ1-5
CASSDSKGPVQETQYF	TRBV6-4	TRBJ2-5
CASSLVGQRTEAFF	TRBV5-6	TRBJ1-1
CASSFGFGDTEAFF	TRBV11-2	TRBJ1-1
CASSYSTGGAEPTQYF	TRBV6-6	TRBJ2-4
CASSRPGANYGYTF	TRBV4-2	TRBJ1-2
CASSFAGLDEAFF	TRBV28	TRBJ1-1
CASSQDSAGDGYTF	TRBV4-1	TRBJ1-2
CASSFYPGAHYGYTF	TRBV5-6	TRBJ1-2
CASSSLGLAGAGGELFF	TRBV7-2	TRBJ2-2
CASGPGQRGGYTF	TRBV10-2	TRBJ1-2
CASSQETDSWGDTQYF	TRBV14	TRBJ2-3
CASGTGGAYEQYF	TRBV5-1	TRBJ2-7
CASSLVRGPTYNEQFF	TRBV5-1	TRBJ2-1
CASSETLNPSYEQYF	TRBV11-2	TRBJ2-7
CSVEDREAFYGYTF	TRBV29-1	TRBJ1-2
CASSPFSERGTLENIQYF	TRBV18	TRBJ2-4
CASSLGPPGQYF	TRBV7-9	TRBJ2-7
CASSAMGGYEQYF	TRBV5-6	TRBJ2-7
CASSGPRNLEQYF	TRBV7-9	TRBJ2-7
CATSRGLAGGLWEQYF	TRBV15	TRBJ2-7
CASSLDRTLIAQYF	TRBV11-2	TRBJ2-3
CASSFRGNTIYF	TRBV28	TRBJ1-3
CASSLAPRRGWQETQYF	TRBV7-8	TRBJ2-5
CASSMGLRSPLHF	TRBV19	TRBJ1-6